These 7 T cell receptor beta chains originate from one sample sequenced in a study of shared clonotypes between healthy human individuals. Sequencing used immunoSEQ multiplex PCR; TCRdb keeps in-frame clones, though not all of them. The sample includes under 600,000 clones, around 79% of them seen just once. The sequenced sample consisted of PBMCs. The receptors were sampled from a woman aged 35 to 49 in good health. Some clones in this sample may be carry-over from other donors' samples.

The genes are TRBV5-5 and TRBJ2-7; 11 bases map to TRBD2. The germline V gene encodes CDR1 SGHKS and CDR2 YYEKEE (reference sequence). J was trimmed by 7 bases and V by 0 bases; bases with no gene match: 18. The CDR3 extends over 19 amino acids. CDR3 in amino acids: CASSLAPVAGGPSFVEQYF. As DNA, the CDR3 is TGTGCCAGCAGCTTGGCCCCAGTAGCGGGAGGGCCTTCATTTGTGGAGCAGTACTTC.

The chain employs TRBV10-3 and TRBJ2-5; 12 bases fit TRBD2. The germline gives CDR1 ENHRY, CDR2 SYGVKD. Trimming took 4 bases from V and 5 from J; bases not matched to a gene: 5. This CDR3 is 15 amino acids long. The chain's CDR3 is CAISVRTSGKETQYF. DNA for the CDR3: TGTGCCATCAGTGTCCGGACTAGCGGGAAGGAGACCCAGTACTTC.

The rearrangement links TRBV4-2 to TRBJ2-3; 9 bases are shared with TRBD2. Germline assignment: CDR1 LGHNA and CDR2 YNFKEQ. With V trimmed by 4 bases and J by 6 bases, 11 bases remained unmatched. There are 16 residues in the CDR3. The CDR3 DNA reads TGTGCCAGCAGCCCATCCTCCGGGACTAGCTCGGATACGCAGTATTTT. It translates to CASSPSSGTSSDTQYF.

This rearrangement joins TRBV5-1 to TRBJ2-7, with TRBD2 matching over 10 bases. The CDR3 has 15 amino acids. Germline V gives CDR1 SGHRS, CDR2 YFSETQ. V shed 4 bases, J shed 4 bases, and the junction held 8 bases outside the gene matches. The CDR3 bases are TGCGCCAGCAGCATACCCTCTAGCGGGAGTTACGAGCAGTACTTC. This sequence encodes CASSIPSSGSYEQYF.

This rearrangement joins TRBV28 to TRBJ2-7; D is unresolved. The length of the CDR3 is 13 residues. Germline CDR1 reads MDHEN; CDR2 reads SYDVKM. Trimming shortened V by 3 bases and J by 4 bases, and 10 bases separated the two germline ends. The CDR3: CASSFSDRYEQYF. CDR3 nucleotides: TGTGCCAGCAGTTTCTCCGACCGATACGAGCAGTACTTC.

This chain links TRBV6-5 with TRBJ2-3; 10 bases match TRBD2. CDR1 and CDR2 from the germline V gene are MNHEY and SVGAGI. The trim removed 3 bases at V and 1 base at J, leaving 4 bases unmatched. This CDR3 spans 16 amino acids. The CDR3 DNA reads TGTGCCAGCAGTTATCACGGGACTAGCGGCACAGATACGCAGTATTTT. Its protein is CASSYHGTSGTDTQYF.

The CDR3 region has the DNA TGCAGCGTTGAAGATCGGGGAGGTCCAGGAGGGGAGACCCAGTACTTC. Translating it yields CSVEDRGGPGGETQYF. The chain joins TRBV29-1 to TRBJ2-5, with D perhaps TRBD2 (6 bases). The length of the CDR3 is 16 residues. Germline V gene sequence: CDR1 SQVTM, CDR2 ANQGSEA. Trimming removed 0 bases at V and 5 bases at J, with 19 bases between. The whole variable domain, filled in from reference TRBV29-1 and TRBJ2-5, reads SAVISQKPSRDICQRGTSLTIQCQVDSQVTMMFWYRQQPGQSLTLIATANQGSEATYESGFVIDKFPISRPNLTFSTLTVSNMSPEDSSIYLCSVEDRGGPGGETQYFGPGTRLLVL.